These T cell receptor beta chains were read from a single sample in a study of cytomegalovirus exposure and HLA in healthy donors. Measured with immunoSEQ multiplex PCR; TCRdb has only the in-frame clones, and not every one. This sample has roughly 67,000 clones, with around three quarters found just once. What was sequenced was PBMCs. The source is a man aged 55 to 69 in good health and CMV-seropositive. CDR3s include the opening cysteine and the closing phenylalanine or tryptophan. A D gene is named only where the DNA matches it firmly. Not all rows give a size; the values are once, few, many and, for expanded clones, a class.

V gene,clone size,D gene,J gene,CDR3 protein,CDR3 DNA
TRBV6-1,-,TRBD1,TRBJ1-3,CASSGQGAAGNTIYF,TGTGCCAGCAGTGGACAGGGTGCCGCTGGAAACACCATATATTTT
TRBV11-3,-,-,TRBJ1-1,CASSPWGGTEAFF,TGTGCCAGCAGCCCTTGGGGGGGCACTGAAGCTTTCTTT
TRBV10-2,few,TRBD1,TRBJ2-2,CASGTGGHTGELFF,TGCGCCAGCGGGACAGGGGGTCACACCGGGGAGCTGTTTTTT
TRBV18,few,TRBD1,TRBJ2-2,CASSPPGQVNTGELFF,TGTGCCAGCTCACCACCGGGACAGGTTAACACCGGGGAGCTGTTTTTT
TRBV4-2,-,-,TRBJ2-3,CASSQEERDTDTQYF,TGTGCCAGCAGCCAAGAGGAACGGGACACAGATACGCAGTATTTT
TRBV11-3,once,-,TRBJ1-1,CASSKQVNTEAFF,TGTGCCAGCAGCAAACAGGTGAACACTGAAGCTTTCTTT
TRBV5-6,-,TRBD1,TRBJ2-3,CASSGDRGDTQYF,TGTGCCAGCAGCGGTGACAGGGGTGATACGCAGTATTTT
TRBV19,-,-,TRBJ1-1,CASTSHPGVANTEAFF,TGTGCCAGTACCTCTCACCCCGGAGTGGCGAACACTGAAGCTTTCTTT
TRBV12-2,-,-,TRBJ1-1,CASRHMTRQGASTEAFF,TGTGCAAGTCGACATATGACCCGACAGGGGGCCAGCACTGAAGCTTTCTTT
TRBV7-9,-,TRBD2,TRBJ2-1,CASSLGLADYNEQFF,TGTGCCAGCAGCTTAGGACTAGCGGATTACAATGAGCAGTTCTTC
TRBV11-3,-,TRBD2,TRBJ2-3,CASSLGLAGASDTQYF,TGTGCCAGCAGCTTAGGACTAGCGGGAGCCTCAGATACGCAGTATTTT
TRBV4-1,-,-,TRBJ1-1,CASSQDPLNRGNTEAFF,TGCGCCAGCAGCCAAGACCCTCTGAATCGGGGTAACACTGAAGCTTTCTTT
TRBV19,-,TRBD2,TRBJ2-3,CASSILAGGVTDTQYF,TGTGCCAGTAGTATCCTAGCGGGAGGGGTCACAGATACGCAGTATTTT
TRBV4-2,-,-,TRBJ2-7,CASSPGVGTFSFYEQYF,TGTGCCAGCAGCCCCGGGGTAGGGACTTTCTCGTTCTACGAGCAGTACTTC
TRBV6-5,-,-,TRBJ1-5,CASSVMTGTNQPQHF,TGTGCCAGCAGTGTTATGACAGGCACCAATCAGCCCCAGCATTTT
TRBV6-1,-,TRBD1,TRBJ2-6,CASSGRDRVSGANVLTF,TGTGCCAGCAGTGGCCGGGACAGAGTGTCCGGGGCCAACGTCCTGACTTTC
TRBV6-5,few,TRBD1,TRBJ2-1,CASNDRGISNEQFF,TGTGCCAGCAACGACAGGGGGATTAGCAATGAGCAGTTCTTC
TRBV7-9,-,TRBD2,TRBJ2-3,CASGTSGPISDTQYF,TGTGCCAGCGGGACTAGCGGGCCTATATCAGATACGCAGTATTTT
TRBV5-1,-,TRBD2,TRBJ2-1,CASSSSPSGRNEQFF,TGCGCCAGCAGCTCTTCTCCTAGCGGGAGGAATGAGCAGTTCTTC
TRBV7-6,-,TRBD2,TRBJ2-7,CASSLRLANEQYF,TGTGCCAGCAGCTTACGACTAGCTAACGAGCAGTACTTC
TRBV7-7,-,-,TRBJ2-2,CASSPGLSNTGELFF,TGTGCTAGCAGCCCCGGACTATCGAACACCGGGGAGCTGTTTTTT
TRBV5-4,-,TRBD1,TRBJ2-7,CASSWGTAYEQYF,TGTGCCAGCAGCTGGGGGACAGCGTACGAGCAGTACTTC
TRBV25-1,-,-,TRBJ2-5,CASRWEQETQYF,TGTGCCAGCAGGTGGGAGCAAGAGACCCAGTACTTC
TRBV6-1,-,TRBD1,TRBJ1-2,CASGRTGNGYTF,TGTGCCAGCGGCCGGACAGGGAATGGCTACACCTTC
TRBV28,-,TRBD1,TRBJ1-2,CASSPYGQGPNYGYTF,TGTGCCAGCAGCCCCTACGGACAGGGACCTAACTATGGCTACACCTTC
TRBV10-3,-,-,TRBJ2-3,CAISELANTDTQYF,TGTGCCATCAGTGAGTTAGCGAACACAGATACGCAGTATTTT
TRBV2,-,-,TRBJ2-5,CASSGLGETQYF,TGTGCCAGCAGTGGCCTCGGGGAGACCCAGTACTTC
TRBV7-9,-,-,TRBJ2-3,CASSQQSGDTQYF,TGTGCCAGCAGCCAACAATCGGGAGATACGCAGTATTTT
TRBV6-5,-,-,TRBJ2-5,CASSYGGGIQETQYF,TGTGCCAGCAGTTACGGGGGGGGCATCCAAGAGACCCAGTACTTC
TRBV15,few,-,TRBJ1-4,CATSRDPFRSNEKLFF,TGTGCCACCAGCAGAGACCCCTTCCGGAGTAATGAAAAACTGTTTTTT
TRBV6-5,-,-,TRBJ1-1,CASRRVTGTVEAFF,TGTGCCAGCAGACGAGTTACGGGGACTGTTGAAGCTTTCTTT
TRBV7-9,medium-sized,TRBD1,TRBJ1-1,CASSRTGPYTEAFF,TGTGCCAGCAGCAGGACAGGGCCGTACACTGAAGCTTTCTTT
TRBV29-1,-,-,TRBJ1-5,CSVGGGSGNQPQHF,TGCAGCGTTGGAGGGGGTTCAGGCAATCAGCCCCAGCATTTT
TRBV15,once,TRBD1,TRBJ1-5,CATSLTGGTRQPQHF,TGTGCCACCAGCCTTACAGGGGGTACTCGCCAGCCCCAGCATTTT
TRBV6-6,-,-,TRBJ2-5,CASSYLRGTQYF,TGTGCCAGCAGTTACTTAAGAGGGACCCAGTACTTC
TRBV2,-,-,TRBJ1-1,CASSEQVNTEAFF,TGTGCCAGCAGTGAACAGGTTAACACTGAAGCTTTCTTT
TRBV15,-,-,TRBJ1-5,CATSRDGGYNQPQHF,TGTGCCACCAGCAGAGATGGAGGATACAATCAGCCCCAGCATTTT
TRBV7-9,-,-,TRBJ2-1,CASSLFYSLTYNEQFF,TGTGCCAGCAGCTTATTCTACAGCTTAACCTACAATGAGCAGTTCTTC
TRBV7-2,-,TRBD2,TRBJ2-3,CASSLRGGLSTDTQYF,TGTGCCAGCAGCCTCCGGGGGGGACTTAGCACAGATACGCAGTATTTT
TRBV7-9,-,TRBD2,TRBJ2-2,CASLRGTSANTGELFF,TGTGCCAGCTTGAGGGGGACTAGTGCGAACACCGGGGAGCTGTTTTTT
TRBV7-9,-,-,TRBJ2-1,CASSSTSVQFF,TGTGCCAGCAGCAGCACTAGTGTGCAGTTCTTC
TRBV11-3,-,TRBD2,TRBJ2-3,CASSLGMASGGSSADTQYF,TGTGCCAGCAGCTTAGGAATGGCTAGCGGGGGCTCAAGCGCAGATACGCAGTATTTT
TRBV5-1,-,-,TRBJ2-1,CASSPSGFNYNEQFF,TGCGCCAGCAGCCCGAGCGGTTTTAACTACAATGAGCAGTTCTTC
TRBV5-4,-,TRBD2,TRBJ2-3,CASSSSGNTQYF,TGTGCCAGCAGCTCTAGCGGAAATACGCAGTATTTT
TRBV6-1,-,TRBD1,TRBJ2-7,CQPGTGGPEQYF,TGTCAGCCCGGGACAGGGGGGCCCGAGCAGTACTTC
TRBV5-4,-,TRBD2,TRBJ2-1,CASSSGVLNEQFF,TGTGCCAGCAGCAGCGGGGTATTAAATGAGCAGTTCTTC
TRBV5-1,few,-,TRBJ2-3,CASSFDSSSTDTQYF,TGCGCCAGCAGTTTCGACAGCTCTAGCACAGATACGCAGTATTTT
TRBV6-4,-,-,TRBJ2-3,CASSAGETDTQYF,TGTGCCAGCAGTGCGGGAGAGACAGATACGCAGTATTTT
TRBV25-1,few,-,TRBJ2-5,CASSEGTKMETQYF,TGTGCCAGCAGTGAGGGGACAAAAATGGAGACCCAGTACTTC
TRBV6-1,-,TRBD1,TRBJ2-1,CASSDWGWRQGANNEQFF,TGTGCCAGCAGTGACTGGGGTTGGCGGCAGGGGGCCAACAATGAGCAGTTCTTC
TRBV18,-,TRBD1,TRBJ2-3,CASSAGTGTDTQYF,TGTGCCAGCTCTGCCGGGACAGGGACAGATACGCAGTATTTT
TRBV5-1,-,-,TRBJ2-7,CASSLVGQAYDEQYF,TGCGCCAGCAGCTTGGTTGGGCAGGCTTACGACGAGCAGTACTTC
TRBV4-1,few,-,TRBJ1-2,CASSQATYQGYGYTF,TGCGCCAGCAGCCAAGCTACTTACCAGGGCTATGGCTACACCTTC
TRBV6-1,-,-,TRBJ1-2,CASSGSETGNYGYTF,TGTGCCAGCAGTGGGAGTGAGACAGGAAACTATGGCTACACCTTC
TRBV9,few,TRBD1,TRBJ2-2,CASSAGQLTGELFF,TGTGCCAGCAGCGCGGGACAGCTCACCGGGGAGCTGTTTTTT
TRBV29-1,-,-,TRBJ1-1,CSVTGYPTEAFF,TGCAGCGTCACAGGGTATCCCACTGAAGCTTTCTTT
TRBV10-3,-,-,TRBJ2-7,CAISEPATGSSYEQYF,TGTGCCATCAGTGAGCCCGCAACGGGGAGCTCCTACGAGCAGTACTTC
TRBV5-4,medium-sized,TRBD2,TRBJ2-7,CASSLGEGGREGEQYF,TGTGCCAGCAGCTTAGGGGAAGGAGGGAGGGAGGGCGAGCAGTACTTC
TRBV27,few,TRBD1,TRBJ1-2,CASSSTGGLYYTF,TGTGCCAGCAGTTCGACAGGGGGCCTTTACTACACCTTC